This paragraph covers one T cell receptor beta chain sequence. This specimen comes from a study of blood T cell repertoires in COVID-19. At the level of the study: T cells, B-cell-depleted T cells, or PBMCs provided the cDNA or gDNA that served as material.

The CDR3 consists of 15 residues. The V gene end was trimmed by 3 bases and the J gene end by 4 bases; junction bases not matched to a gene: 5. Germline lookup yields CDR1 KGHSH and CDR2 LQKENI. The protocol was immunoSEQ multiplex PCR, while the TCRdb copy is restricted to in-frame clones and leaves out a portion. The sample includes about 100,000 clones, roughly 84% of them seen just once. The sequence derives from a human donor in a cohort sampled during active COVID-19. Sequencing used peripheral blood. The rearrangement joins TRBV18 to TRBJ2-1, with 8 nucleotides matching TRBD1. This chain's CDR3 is CASSPTGTGYNEQFF. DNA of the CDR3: TGTGCCAGCTCACCGACCGGGACAGGATACAATGAGCAGTTCTTC.